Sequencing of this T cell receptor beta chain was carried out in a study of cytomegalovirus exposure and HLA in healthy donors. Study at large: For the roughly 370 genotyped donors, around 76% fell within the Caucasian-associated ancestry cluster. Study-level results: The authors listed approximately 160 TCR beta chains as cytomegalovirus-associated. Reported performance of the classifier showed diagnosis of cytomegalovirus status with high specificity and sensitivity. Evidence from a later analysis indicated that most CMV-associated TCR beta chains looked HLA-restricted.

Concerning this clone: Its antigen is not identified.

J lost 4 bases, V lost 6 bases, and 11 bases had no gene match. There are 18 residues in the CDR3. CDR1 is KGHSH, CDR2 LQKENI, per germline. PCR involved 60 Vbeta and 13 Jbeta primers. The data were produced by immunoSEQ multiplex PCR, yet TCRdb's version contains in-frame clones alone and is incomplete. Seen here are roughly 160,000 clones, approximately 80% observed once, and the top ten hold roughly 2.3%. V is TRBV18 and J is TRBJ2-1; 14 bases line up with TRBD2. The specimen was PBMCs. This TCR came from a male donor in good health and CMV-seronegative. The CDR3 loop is CASSLRLAGGNIYNEQFF. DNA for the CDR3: TGTGCCAGCTCGCTCCGACTAGCGGGAGGGAACATTTACAATGAGCAGTTCTTC.